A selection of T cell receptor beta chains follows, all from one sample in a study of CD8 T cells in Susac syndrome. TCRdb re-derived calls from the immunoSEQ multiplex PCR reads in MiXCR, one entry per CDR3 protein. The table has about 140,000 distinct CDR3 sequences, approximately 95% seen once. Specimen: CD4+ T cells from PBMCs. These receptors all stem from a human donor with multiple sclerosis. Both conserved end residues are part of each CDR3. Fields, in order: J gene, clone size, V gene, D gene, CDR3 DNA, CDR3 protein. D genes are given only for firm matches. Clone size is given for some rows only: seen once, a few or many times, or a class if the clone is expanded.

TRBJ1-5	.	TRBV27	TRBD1	TGTGCCAGCAGTCCACTTGGACAGGGAGGTCAGCCCCAGCATTTT	CASSPLGQGGQPQHF
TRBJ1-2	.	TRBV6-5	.	TGTGCCAGCCTTCCACGAAGGGTCTCCAACTATGGCTACACCTTC	CASLPRRVSNYGYTF
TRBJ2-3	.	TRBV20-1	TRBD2	TGCAGTGCTGGAACCGGGACTAGCGTCACAGATACGCAGTATTTT	CSAGTGTSVTDTQYF
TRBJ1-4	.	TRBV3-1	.	TGTGCCAGCAGCCAGGTTCGGCCCCGGGCTGAAAAACTGTTTTTT	CASSQVRPRAEKLFF
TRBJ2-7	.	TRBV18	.	TGTGCCAGCTCACCGAAGTACTTGGACGAGCAGTACTTC	CASSPKYLDEQYF
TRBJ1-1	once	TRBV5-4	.	TGTGCCAGCAGCCCCCGGGGAGCACTGAACACTGAAGCTTTCTTT	CASSPRGALNTEAFF
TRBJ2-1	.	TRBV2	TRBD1	TGTGCCAGCAGTGGGGACAGGGAGGGCAATGAGCAGTTCTTC	CASSGDREGNEQFF
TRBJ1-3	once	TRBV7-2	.	TGTGCCAGCAGCGTTGCCAGCTCTGGAAACACCATATATTTT	CASSVASSGNTIYF
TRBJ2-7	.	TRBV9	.	TGTGCCAGCAGCGTCCCAGGGACATGGAGAGAGGACGAGCAGTACTTC	CASSVPGTWREDEQYF
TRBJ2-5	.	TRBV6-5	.	TGTGCCAGCAGTGACTACCAAGAGACCCAGTACTTC	CASSDYQETQYF
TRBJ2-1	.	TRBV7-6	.	TGTGCCAGCAGCTACGATTTGGGTGAGCAGTTCTTC	CASSYDLGEQFF
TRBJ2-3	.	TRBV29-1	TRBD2	TGCAGCGTCTCTAGGACTAGCGGGAGGGCTGGGGGCACAGATACGCAGTATTTT	CSVSRTSGRAGGTDTQYF
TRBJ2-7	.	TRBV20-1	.	TGCAGTGCTAACCGGGAGCAGAGGCAGTACTTC	CSANREQRQYF
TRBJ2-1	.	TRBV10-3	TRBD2	TGTGCCATCAGTGATTCTCTAGCGGGGGGCGGGAATGAGCAGTTCTTC	CAISDSLAGGGNEQFF
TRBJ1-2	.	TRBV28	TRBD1	TGTGCCAGCAGAAGACAGGGGTATGGCTACACCTTC	CASRRQGYGYTF
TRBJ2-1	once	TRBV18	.	TGTGCCAGCGCCCACTCGGACGGTTCCTACAATGAGCAGTTCTTC	CASAHSDGSYNEQFF
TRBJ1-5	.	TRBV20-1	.	TGCAGTGCTAGTTACGGCCAACAACAGCCCCAGCATTTT	CSASYGQQQPQHF
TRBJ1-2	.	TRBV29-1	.	TGCAGCGTTGACATCTCTTACACCTTC	CSVDISYTF
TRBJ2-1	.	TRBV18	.	TGTGCCAGCTCACCATCAGGGTTATCCTACAATGAGCAGTTCTTC	CASSPSGLSYNEQFF
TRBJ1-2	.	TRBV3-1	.	TGTGCCAGCAGCCAGGATTCGGTTAACTATGGCTACACCTTC	CASSQDSVNYGYTF
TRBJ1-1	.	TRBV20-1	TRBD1	TGCAGTGCTCGAGGACAGGGAGACACTGAAGCTTTCTTT	CSARGQGDTEAFF
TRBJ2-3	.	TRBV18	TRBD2	TGTGCCAGCTCACCGGGGACTAGCGGAGATACGCAGTATTTT	CASSPGTSGDTQYF
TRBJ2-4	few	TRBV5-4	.	TGTGCCAGCAGCCGGGGAGGAGGGGTTGACAAAAACATTCAGTACTTC	CASSRGGGVDKNIQYF
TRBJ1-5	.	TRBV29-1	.	TGCAGCCCTCCGGGGGACAATCAGCCCCAGCATTTT	CSPPGDNQPQHF
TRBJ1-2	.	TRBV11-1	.	TGTGCCAGCAGCTTACGGTACGGGACCCCTGGCTACACCTTC	CASSLRYGTPGYTF
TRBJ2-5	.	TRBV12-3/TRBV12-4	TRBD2	TGTGCCAGCAGCCATGTGGGAGGGGAGGAGACCCAGTACTTC	CASSHVGGEETQYF
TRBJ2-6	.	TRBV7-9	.	TGTGCCGGCCGGGGATCTGGGGCCAACGTCCTGACTTTC	CAGRGSGANVLTF
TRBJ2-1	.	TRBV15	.	TGTGCCACCAGCAGAGATTTATCGGATCATGAGCAGTTCTTC	CATSRDLSDHEQFF
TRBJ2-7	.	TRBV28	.	TGTGCCAGCAGTTTGCGGTCAGGAGCAAGCTCCTACGAGCAGTACTTC	CASSLRSGASSYEQYF
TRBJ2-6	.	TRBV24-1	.	TGTGCCACCAGGGATCCTGGGGCCAACGTCCTGACTTTC	CATRDPGANVLTF
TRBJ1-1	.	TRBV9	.	TGTGCCAGCAGCGTAAAACAGCACACTGAAGCTTTCTTT	CASSVKQHTEAFF
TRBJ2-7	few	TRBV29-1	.	TGCAGCGCTAACCTGGCTGGGGGCGTAACCTACGAGCAGTACTTC	CSANLAGGVTYEQYF
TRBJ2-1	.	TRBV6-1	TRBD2	TGTGCCAGCAGCCGGCTAGCGGGGAGCAATGAGCAGTTCTTC	CASSRLAGSNEQFF
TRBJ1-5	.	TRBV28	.	TGTGCCAGCAGTTTTGACCGCTTGCGGCCCCAGCATTTT	CASSFDRLRPQHF
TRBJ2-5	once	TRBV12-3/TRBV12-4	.	TGTGCCAGCAGTTCACGATTAACTGTGGCCCAGTACTTC	CASSSRLTVAQYF
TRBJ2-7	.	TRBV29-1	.	TGCAGCGTTGATCTTGGAAACGGGCTCGAGCAGTACTTC	CSVDLGNGLEQYF
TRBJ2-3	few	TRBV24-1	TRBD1	TGTGCCACCAGTGATTGGACAGGGGGCCTTAGCACAGATACGCAGTATTTT	CATSDWTGGLSTDTQYF
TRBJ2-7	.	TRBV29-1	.	TGCAGCGTTGTAAGGGGGTCCTACGAGCAGTACTTC	CSVVRGSYEQYF
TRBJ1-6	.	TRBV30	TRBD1	TGTGCCTGGCGGGACAGACTCTATTCACCCCTCCACTTT	CAWRDRLYSPLHF
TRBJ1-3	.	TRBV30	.	TGTGCCTGGGACTCTGGAAACACCATATATTTT	CAWDSGNTIYF
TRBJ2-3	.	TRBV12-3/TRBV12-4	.	TGTGCCAGCAGCATGAACAGGTTAAGCACAGATACGCAGTATTTT	CASSMNRLSTDTQYF
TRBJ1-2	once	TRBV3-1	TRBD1	TGTGCCAGCAGCCAAGGGGCCACAGGGGCTAGTGGCTACACCTTC	CASSQGATGASGYTF
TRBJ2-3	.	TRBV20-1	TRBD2	TGCAGTGCCGCAGCGGGGGGGAGCACAGATACGCAGTATTTT	CSAAAGGSTDTQYF
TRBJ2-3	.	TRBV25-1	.	TGTGCCAGCCGACGACTCGCAGATACGCAGTATTTT	CASRRLADTQYF
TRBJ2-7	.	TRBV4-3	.	TGCGCCAGCAGCCAAGTCTGGAGAGTGCAGGGGACAAGCTCCTACGAGCAGTACTTC	CASSQVWRVQGTSSYEQYF
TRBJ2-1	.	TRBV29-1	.	TGCAGCGGTAGCTGGGGAGCCAATGAGCAGTTCTTC	CSGSWGANEQFF
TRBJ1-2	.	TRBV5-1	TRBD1	TGCGCCAGCAGCGCAACAGGGGACGGCTACACCTTC	CASSATGDGYTF
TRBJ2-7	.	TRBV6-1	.	TGTGCCAGCAGACAGGGTCCCTACGAGCAGTACTTC	CASRQGPYEQYF
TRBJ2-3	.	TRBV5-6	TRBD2	TGTGCCAGCGGATTAGCGGGGGGCACAGATACGCAGTATTTT	CASGLAGGTDTQYF
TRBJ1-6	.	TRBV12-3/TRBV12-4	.	TGTGCCAGCAGCCCCAAGGAATCCTATAATTCACCCCTCCACTTT	CASSPKESYNSPLHF
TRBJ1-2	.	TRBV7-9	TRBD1	TGTGCCAGCAGCTTAGAAGGGGGGACAGCCTATGGCTACACCTTC	CASSLEGGTAYGYTF
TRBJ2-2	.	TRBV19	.	TGTGCCAGTAGTATACGTCCTCAGGACATCCCGCAGGACACCGGGGAGCTGTTTTTT	CASSIRPQDIPQDTGELFF
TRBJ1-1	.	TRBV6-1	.	TGTGCCAGCAGTGAAATTCTCCCGACTAGCTTCTTT	CASSEILPTSFF
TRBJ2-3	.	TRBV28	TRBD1	TGTGCCAGCAGTTCCTCGGGACAGGGGGCAGATACGCAGTATTTT	CASSSSGQGADTQYF
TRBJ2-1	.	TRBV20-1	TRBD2	TGCAGTGCCCCGGGCCCTAGCGGCACATACAATGAGCAGTTCTTC	CSAPGPSGTYNEQFF
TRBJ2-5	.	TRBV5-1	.	TGCGCCAGCAGCTACAGTTACCAAGAGACCCAGTACTTC	CASSYSYQETQYF
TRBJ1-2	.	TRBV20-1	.	TGCAGTGCTAGTTACCCTAGTACCCCCTTCCGGGCCATCTATGGCTACACCTTC	CSASYPSTPFRAIYGYTF
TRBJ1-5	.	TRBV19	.	TGTGCCAGTAGTATAATGGTCGCTGCGTCAGGTCAGCCCCAGCATTTT	CASSIMVAASGQPQHF
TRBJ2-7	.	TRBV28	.	TGTGCCAGCAGTGACTATCTGGGCTACGAGCAGTACTTC	CASSDYLGYEQYF
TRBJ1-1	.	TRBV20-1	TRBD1	TGCAGTGCGAGAGGACAGGGCTGGACTGAAGCTTTCTTT	CSARGQGWTEAFF